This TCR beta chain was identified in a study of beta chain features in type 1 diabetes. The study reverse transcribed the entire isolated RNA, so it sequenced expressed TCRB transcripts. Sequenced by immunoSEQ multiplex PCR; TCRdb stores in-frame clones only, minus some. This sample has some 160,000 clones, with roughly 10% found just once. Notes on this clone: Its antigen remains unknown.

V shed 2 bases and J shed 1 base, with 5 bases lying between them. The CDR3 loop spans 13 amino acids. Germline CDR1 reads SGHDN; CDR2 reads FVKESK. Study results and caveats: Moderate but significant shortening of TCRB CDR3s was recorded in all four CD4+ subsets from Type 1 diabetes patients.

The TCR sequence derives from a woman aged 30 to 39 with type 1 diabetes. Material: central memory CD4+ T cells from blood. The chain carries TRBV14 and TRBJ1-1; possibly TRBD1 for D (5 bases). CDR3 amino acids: CASSQQGNTEAFF. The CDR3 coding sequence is TGTGCCAGCAGCCAACAGGGGAACACTGAAGCTTTCTTT.